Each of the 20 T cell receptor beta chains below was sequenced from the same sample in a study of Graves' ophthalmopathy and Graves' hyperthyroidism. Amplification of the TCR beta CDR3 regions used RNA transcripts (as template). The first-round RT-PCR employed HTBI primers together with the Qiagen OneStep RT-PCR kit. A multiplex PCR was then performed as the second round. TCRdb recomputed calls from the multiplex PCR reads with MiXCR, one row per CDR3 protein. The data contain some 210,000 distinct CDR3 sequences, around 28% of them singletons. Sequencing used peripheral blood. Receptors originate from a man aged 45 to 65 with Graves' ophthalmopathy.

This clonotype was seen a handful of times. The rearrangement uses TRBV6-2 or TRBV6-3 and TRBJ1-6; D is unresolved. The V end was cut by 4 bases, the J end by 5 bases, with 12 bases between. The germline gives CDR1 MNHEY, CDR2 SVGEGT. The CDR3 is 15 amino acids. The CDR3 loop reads CASSFWGTNNSPLHF. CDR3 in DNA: TGTGCCAGCAGTTTTTGGGGAACCAATAATTCACCCCTCCACTTT.

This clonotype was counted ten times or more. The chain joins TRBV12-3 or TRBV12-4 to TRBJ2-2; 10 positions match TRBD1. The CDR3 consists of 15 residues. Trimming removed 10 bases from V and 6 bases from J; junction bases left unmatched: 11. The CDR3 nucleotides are TGTGCCACCCCTCCGGGACAGGGGTTAGCCGGGGAGCTGTTTTTT. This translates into CATPPGQGLAGELFF.

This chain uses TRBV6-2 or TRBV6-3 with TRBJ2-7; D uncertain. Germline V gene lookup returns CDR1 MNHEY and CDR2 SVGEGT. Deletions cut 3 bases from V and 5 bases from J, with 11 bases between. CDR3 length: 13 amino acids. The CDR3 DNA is TGTGCCAGCAGTTATGGGCTACAGAACGAGCAGTACTTC. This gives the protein CASSYGLQNEQYF.

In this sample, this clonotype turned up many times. CDR3 protein: CSAREVQGASSYEQYF. Written as DNA, the CDR3 is TGCAGTGCTAGAGAGGTACAGGGCGCTAGCTCCTACGAGCAGTACTTC. The chain uses TRBV20-1 and TRBJ2-7, with a tentative D call TRBD1 (6 bases). CDR1 and CDR2 from the germline V gene are DFQATT and SNEGSKA (reference sequence). Trimming stripped 0 bases from V and 0 bases from J, with 15 bases between. The CDR3 consists of 16 residues.

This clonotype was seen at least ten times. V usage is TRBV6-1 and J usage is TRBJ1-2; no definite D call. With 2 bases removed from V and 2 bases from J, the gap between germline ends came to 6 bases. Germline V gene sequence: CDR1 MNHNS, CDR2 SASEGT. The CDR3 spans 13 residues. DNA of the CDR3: TGTGCCAGCAGTGAATTTGGGAACTATGGCTACACCTTC. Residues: CASSEFGNYGYTF.

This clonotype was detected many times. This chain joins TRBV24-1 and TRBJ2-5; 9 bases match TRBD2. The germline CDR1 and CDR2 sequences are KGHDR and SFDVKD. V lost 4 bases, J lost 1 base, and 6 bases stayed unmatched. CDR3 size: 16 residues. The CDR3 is CATSESGTSLQETQYF. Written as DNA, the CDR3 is TGTGCCACCAGTGAGAGCGGGACTAGCCTCCAAGAGACCCAGTACTTC.

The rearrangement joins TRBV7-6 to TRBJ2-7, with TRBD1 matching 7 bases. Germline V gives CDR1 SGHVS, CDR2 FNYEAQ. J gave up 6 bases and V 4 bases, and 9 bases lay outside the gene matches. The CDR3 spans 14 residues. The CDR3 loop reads CASSSTTGTGEQYF. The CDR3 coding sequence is TGTGCCAGCAGCTCAACGACAGGGACGGGCGAGCAGTACTTC. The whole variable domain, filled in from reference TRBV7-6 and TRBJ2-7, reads GAGVSQSPRYKVTKRGQDVALRCDPISGHVSLYWYRQALGQGPEFLTYFNYEAQQDKSGLPNDRFSAERPEGSISTLTIQRTEQRDSAMYRCASSSTTGTGEQYFGPGTRLTVT.

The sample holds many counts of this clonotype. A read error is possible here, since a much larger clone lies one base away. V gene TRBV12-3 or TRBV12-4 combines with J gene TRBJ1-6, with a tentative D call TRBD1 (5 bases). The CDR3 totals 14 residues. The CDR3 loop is CGSSFAGRGSPLHF. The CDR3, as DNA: TGTGGCAGCAGTTTCGCGGGTAGGGGTTCACCCCTCCACTTT.

CDR3 in DNA: TGTGCCAGTAGTATAGGTCGGAGCTTAGCCAAAAACATTCAGTACTTC. Residues: CASSIGRSLAKNIQYF. The chain couples TRBV19 to TRBJ2-4; no clear D gene. With 1 base removed from V and 0 bases from J, the gap between germline ends came to 10 bases. The CDR3 consists of 16 residues. CDR1 is LNHDA, CDR2 SQIVND, per germline (reference sequence). The complete variable domain, with remaining parts taken from reference TRBV19 and TRBJ2-4, reads DGGITQSPKYLFRKEGQNVTLSCEQNLNHDAMYWYRQDPGQGLRLIYYSQIVNDFQKGDIAEGYSVSREKKESFPLTVTSAQKNPTAFYLCASSIGRSLAKNIQYFGAGTRLSVL.

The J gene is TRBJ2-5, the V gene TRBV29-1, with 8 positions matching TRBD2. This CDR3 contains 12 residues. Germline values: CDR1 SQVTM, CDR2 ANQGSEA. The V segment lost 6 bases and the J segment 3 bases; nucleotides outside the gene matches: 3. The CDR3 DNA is TGCAGCGTCTCAGCGGGGGAAGAGACCCAGTACTTC. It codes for CSVSAGEETQYF.

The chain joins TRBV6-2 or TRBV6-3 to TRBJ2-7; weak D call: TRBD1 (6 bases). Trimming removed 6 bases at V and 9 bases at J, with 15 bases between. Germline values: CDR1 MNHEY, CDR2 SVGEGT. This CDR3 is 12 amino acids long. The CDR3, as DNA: TGTGCCAGCAGCTCGAACAGGGAGTGGCAGTACTTC. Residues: CASSSNREWQYF.

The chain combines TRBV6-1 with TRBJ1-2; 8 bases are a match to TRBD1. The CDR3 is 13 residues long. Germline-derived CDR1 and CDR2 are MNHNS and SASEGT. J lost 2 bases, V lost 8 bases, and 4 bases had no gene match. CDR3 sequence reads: CASRGQGNYGYTF. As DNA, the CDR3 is TGTGCCAGCCGAGGACAGGGAAACTATGGCTACACCTTC.

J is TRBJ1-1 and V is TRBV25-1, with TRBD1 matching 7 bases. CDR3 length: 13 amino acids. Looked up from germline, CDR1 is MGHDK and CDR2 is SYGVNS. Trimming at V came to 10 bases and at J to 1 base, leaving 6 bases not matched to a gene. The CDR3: CATTGLRNTEAFF. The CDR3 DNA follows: TGTGCCACGACAGGGTTGAGGAACACTGAAGCTTTCTTT.

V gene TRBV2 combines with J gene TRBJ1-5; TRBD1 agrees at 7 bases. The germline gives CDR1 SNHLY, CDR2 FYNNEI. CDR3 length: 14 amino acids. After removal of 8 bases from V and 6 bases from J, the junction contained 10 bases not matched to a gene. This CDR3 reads CASAQQGTSQPQHF. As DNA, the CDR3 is TGTGCCAGCGCTCAACAGGGGACGAGTCAGCCCCAGCATTTT.

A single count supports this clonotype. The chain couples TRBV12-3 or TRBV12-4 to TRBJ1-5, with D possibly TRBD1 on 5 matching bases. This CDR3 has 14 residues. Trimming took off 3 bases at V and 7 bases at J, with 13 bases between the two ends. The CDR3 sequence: CASSFSGGGQPQHF. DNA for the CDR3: TGTGCCAGCAGTTTCAGCGGGGGTGGACAGCCCCAGCATTTT.

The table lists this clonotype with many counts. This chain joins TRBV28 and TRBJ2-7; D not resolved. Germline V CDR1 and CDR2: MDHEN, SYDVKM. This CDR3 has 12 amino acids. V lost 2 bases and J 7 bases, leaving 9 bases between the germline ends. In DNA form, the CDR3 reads TGTGCCAGCAGTTTACCCCGTGGAGAGCAGTACTTC. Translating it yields CASSLPRGEQYF.

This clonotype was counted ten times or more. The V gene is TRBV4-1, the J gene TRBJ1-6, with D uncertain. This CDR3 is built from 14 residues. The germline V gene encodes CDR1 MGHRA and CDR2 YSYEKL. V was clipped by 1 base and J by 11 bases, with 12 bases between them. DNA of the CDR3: TGCGCCAGCAGCCAAGGTCGTTTCGTGGCACCCCTCCACTTT. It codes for CASSQGRFVAPLHF.

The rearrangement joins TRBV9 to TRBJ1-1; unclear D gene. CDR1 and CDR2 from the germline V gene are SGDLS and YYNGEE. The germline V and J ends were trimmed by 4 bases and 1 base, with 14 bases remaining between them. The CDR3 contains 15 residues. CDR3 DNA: TGTGCCAGCAGCCCTTTTAGTGTTGGGAACACTGAAGCTTTCTTT. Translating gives CASSPFSVGNTEAFF.

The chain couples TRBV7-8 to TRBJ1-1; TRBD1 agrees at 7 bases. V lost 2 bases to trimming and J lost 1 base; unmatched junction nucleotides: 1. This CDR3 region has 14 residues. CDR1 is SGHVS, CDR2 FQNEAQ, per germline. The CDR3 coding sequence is TGTGCCAGCAGCTTAACAGGGGAGAACACTGAAGCTTTCTTT. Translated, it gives CASSLTGENTEAFF.

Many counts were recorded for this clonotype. The CDR3 sequence is CSGRELETQYF. The CDR3 DNA reads TGCAGCGGTCGGGAGTTAGAGACCCAGTACTTC. This chain links TRBV29-1 with TRBJ2-5, with D possibly matching TRBD2 (6 bases). Germline CDR1 reads SQVTM; CDR2 reads ANQGSEA. Trimming took off 7 bases at V and 4 bases at J, with 10 bases between the two ends. This CDR3 has 11 amino acids.